Shown below are 27 T cell receptor beta chains from a single sample sequenced in a study of blood T cells in healthy people across ages. A sample-barcoded 5' primer and a J-beta primer mix were used in a second PCR of roughly 6 to 11 cycles. TCRdb analysed the 5' RACE reads with MiXCR anew, one entry per CDR3 protein. The data contain around 690,000 distinct CDR3 sequences, roughly 50% of them singletons. Sequenced: blood. The receptors come from a man in his sixties in good health.

This rearrangement joins TRBV5-1 to TRBJ1-2; D is unresolved. V dropped 0 bases and J dropped 7 bases, with 19 bases sitting between them. This CDR3 comprises 16 residues. Per germline, CDR1 SGHRS and CDR2 YFSETQ. The CDR3, as DNA: TGCGCCAGCAGCTTGGCTGGTCAGGCAGGTACTCGTGGCTACACCTTC. Amino acid sequence: CASSLAGQAGTRGYTF.

The chain employs TRBV12-3 or TRBV12-4 and TRBJ1-6; 7 bases line up with TRBD1. V dropped 2 bases and J dropped 8; count of bases not matched to a gene: 3. This CDR3 is 14 amino acids long. CDR3: CASSLKGADSPLHF. In nucleotides, the CDR3 is TGTGCCAGCAGTTTAAAGGGGGCTGATTCACCCCTCCACTTT.

The V gene is TRBV7-9, the J gene TRBJ2-5, with a tentative D call TRBD1 (6 bases). The CDR3 covers 12 residues. Per the germline V gene, CDR1 is SEHNR and CDR2 is FQNEAQ (reference sequence). Trimming cost V 6 bases and J 2 bases, with 7 bases left between them. CDR3 residues: CASRQGQETQYF. The CDR3 coding sequence is TGTGCCAGCAGACAGGGTCAAGAGACCCAGTACTTC.

This clonotype was seen more than once but under ten times. This chain uses TRBV28 with TRBJ1-3; 7 bases map to TRBD1. Per germline, CDR1 MDHEN and CDR2 SYDVKM. V gave up 6 bases and J gave up 0 bases; unmatched junction bases: 14. This CDR3 region has 18 residues. CDR3 bases: TGTGCCAGCAGCCCCCACAGGGGCTCATCCTCCTCTGGAAACACCATATATTTT. Translating gives CASSPHRGSSSSGNTIYF. Filled out from reference TRBV28 and TRBJ1-3, the complete variable domain reads DVKVTQSSRYLVKRTGEKVFLECVQDMDHENMFWYRQDPGLGLRLIYFSYDVKMKEKGDIPEGYSVSREKKERFSLILESASTNQTSMYLCASSPHRGSSSSGNTIYFGEGSWLTVV.

The V call is TRBV15, the J call TRBJ2-4; D is unresolved. The J call could be wrong; TRBJ2-7 is a better fit for the DNA end. CDR3 size: 15 residues. CDR1 LNHNV and CDR2 YYDKDF come from the germline V gene (reference sequence). The DNA for the CDR3 is TGTGCCACCAGCAGAGATTTTAACCCCTCCTACGAGCAGTACTTC. Translating gives CATSRDFNPSYEQYF.

On this clonotype: The junction departs from germline at one end; a sequencing error may be responsible. This chain joins TRBV12-3 or TRBV12-4 and TRBJ2-3; no definite D call. This CDR3 is 17 amino acids long. DNA for the CDR3: TGTGCCAGCAGCTTAGTTGCGGTAGCAACCCCCACAGATACGCAGTATTTT. Translation gives CASSLVAVATPTDTQYF.

The chain uses TRBV12-3 or TRBV12-4 and TRBJ2-1, with TRBD2 as a possible D gene (6 bases). This CDR3 is 13 amino acids long. Trimming stripped 6 bases from V and 4 bases from J, with 10 bases between. CDR3 in DNA: TGTGCCAGCAGAGCGGGCGATTACAATGAGCAGTTCTTC. This translates into CASRAGDYNEQFF.

The V call is TRBV11-3, the J call TRBJ1-4; D remains ambiguous. Germline loops: CDR1 SGHNT, CDR2 YENEEA. The CDR3 extends over 16 amino acids. V was shortened by 0 bases and J by 5 bases, with 13 bases between the two germline ends. The CDR3 DNA reads as TGTGCCAGCAGCTTAGAAATCCGGAGACCAAATGAAAAACTGTTTTTT. Translated: CASSLEIRRPNEKLFF.

V and J are TRBV27 and TRBJ2-5; weak D call: TRBD2 (7 bases). Germline CDR1 is MNHEY and CDR2 is SMNVEV (reference sequence). Trimming cost V 4 bases and J 11 bases, with 20 bases left between them. This CDR3 comprises 14 residues. The DNA of the CDR3 is TGTGCCAGCAGTTCCCGGGGGGCTTACAATGAGCAGTACTTC. Protein: CASSSRGAYNEQYF.

The CDR3 DNA reads as TGCGCCAGCAGCTCGACCCCAGGGAGAGCCAAAAACATTCAGTACTTC. Translating it yields CASSSTPGRAKNIQYF. This sequence joins TRBV5-1 and TRBJ2-4; D might be TRBD1 or TRBD2, each matching 5 bases. The CDR3 is made up of 16 amino acids. Per germline, CDR1 SGHRS and CDR2 YFSETQ. V lost 3 bases, J lost 0 bases, and 13 bases lay in between.

This clonotype was observed a single time. Sequence at one end of the junction differs from germline and may be a read error. This chain joins TRBV6-2 or TRBV6-3 and TRBJ2-3; possible D gene TRBD1, 5 bases. The CDR3 has 15 residues. The germline V gene encodes CDR1 MNHEY and CDR2 SVGEGT. CDR3 amino acids: CASSYSRAATDAQYF. As DNA, the CDR3 is TGTGCCAGCAGTTACTCCAGGGCAGCCACAGATGCGCAGTATTTT.

The rearrangement joins TRBV6-2 or TRBV6-3 to TRBJ1-2; TRBD1 agrees at 10 bases. With 6 bases clipped from V and 6 bases from J, the junction kept 10 bases outside the gene matches. This CDR3 comprises 15 residues. From germline, CDR1 is MNHEY and CDR2 SVGEGT. The CDR3 DNA reads as TGTGCCAGCAGGGACCGGGACAGGGGAATCGATGGCTACACCTTC. Protein sequence: CASRDRDRGIDGYTF.

In its sample, this clonotype was seen a few times. V usage is TRBV28 and J usage is TRBJ2-2; D could derive from TRBD1 or TRBD2 (5 bases each). With 7 bases removed from V and 2 bases from J, the gap between germline ends came to 20 bases. This CDR3 contains 17 residues. Germline V gives CDR1 MDHEN, CDR2 SYDVKM. CDR3 protein: CASTLGVGAGNTGELFF. The CDR3 region has the DNA TGTGCCAGCACCTTGGGGGTCGGGGCAGGCAACACCGGGGAGCTGTTTTTT.

This clonotype was counted a few times. This chain links TRBV29-1 with TRBJ2-4; D possibly uses TRBD1 or TRBD2 (6 bases each). Germline CDR1 reads SQVTM; CDR2 reads ANQGSEA. The V end was cut by 7 bases, the J end by 3 bases, with 19 bases between. The CDR3 extends over 15 amino acids. The CDR3 region has the DNA TGCAGCGGGTGGGGGCGGGGAAGGGTCAAAAACATTCAGTACTTC. It yields the protein CSGWGRGRVKNIQYF.

The chain recombines TRBV12-3 or TRBV12-4 with TRBJ1-1; maybe TRBD1 (5 bases). The CDR3 extends over 11 amino acids. The V end lost 6 bases, the J end lost 7 bases, and 9 bases lay between the germline ends. The chain's CDR3 is CASSRTNEAFF. The CDR3 nucleotides read TGTGCCAGCAGCCGGACAAATGAAGCTTTCTTT.

In this sample, this clonotype turned up many times. This rearrangement joins TRBV6-5 to TRBJ2-5; 7 positions agree with TRBD1. Germline lookup yields CDR1 MNHEY and CDR2 SVGAGI. There are 13 residues in the CDR3. V was pared by 2 bases and J by 4 bases, with 1 base of the junction left unmatched. The CDR3 reads CASSYDRAETQYF. CDR3 in DNA: TGTGCCAGCAGTTACGACAGGGCAGAGACCCAGTACTTC.

About this clonotype itself: No conserved phenylalanine or tryptophan is present at the end of the CDR3, so a read error is the likely explanation. The DNA is left out, because the CDR3 cannot be placed on it with certainty; the CDR3 is given as TCRdb lists it. The chain has TRBV5-5 and TRBJ2-1. The germline CDR1 and CDR2 sequences are SGHKS and YYEKEE (reference sequence). The CDR3 sequence runs 15 residues, both termini included. CDR3 amino acids: CASSLDSGSYNEKFL.

The chain carries TRBV20-1 and TRBJ2-3; D might be TRBD2 (6 bases). CDR1 is DFQATT, CDR2 SNEGSKA, per germline (reference sequence). This CDR3 comprises 13 residues. The V and J ends lost 5 bases and 2 bases respectively, with 11 bases between them. Here the CDR3 reads CSAGGVPTDTQYF. CDR3 DNA: TGCAGTGCTGGCGGGGTTCCCACAGATACGCAGTATTTT.

The rearrangement links TRBV11-2 to TRBJ2-3; D ambiguous. V was cut by 5 bases and J by 1 base, with 7 bases left in between. CDR1 is SGHAT, CDR2 FQNNGV, per germline. The CDR3 runs 13 residues. In DNA form, the CDR3 reads TGTGCCAGCAGCCACCCTGGCACAGATACGCAGTATTTT. Its translation: CASSHPGTDTQYF.

The chain has TRBV6-6 and TRBJ2-2, with a possible D match to TRBD2 (6 bases). Per the germline V gene, CDR1 is MNHNY and CDR2 is SVGAGI (reference sequence). V shed 0 bases and J shed 7 bases, with 18 bases lying between them. The CDR3 runs 17 residues. CDR3 region: CASSYSNWGVGGGELFF. The CDR3, as DNA: TGTGCCAGCAGTTACTCGAATTGGGGGGTAGGCGGCGGGGAGCTGTTTTTT.

The V gene is TRBV20-1, the J gene TRBJ1-6; 8 nucleotides align to TRBD1. The CDR3 covers 19 residues. The germline CDR1 and CDR2 sequences are DFQATT and SNEGSKA (reference sequence). V shed 6 bases and J 8 bases; nucleotides not matched to a gene: 24. As DNA, the CDR3 is TGCAGTGCCCCGGACAGGGAGGCTGTCCTCGCCCCTCCGTATTCACCCCTCCACTTT. It encodes CSAPDREAVLAPPYSPLHF.

This clonotype was seen a handful of times. CDR3 bases: TGTGCCAGCCGGACAGGGCCGTACGAGCAGTACTTC. Translated, it gives CASRTGPYEQYF. The J gene is TRBJ2-7, the V gene TRBV2; 8 bases match TRBD1. The length of the CDR3 is 12 residues. With 8 bases clipped from V and 4 bases from J, the junction kept 4 bases outside the gene matches. Germline V gene lookup returns CDR1 SNHLY and CDR2 FYNNEI. Full variable domain (rest looked up from reference TRBV2 and TRBJ2-7): EPEVTQTPSHQVTQMGQEVILRCVPISNHLYFYWYRQILGQKVEFLVSFYNNEISEKSEIFDDQFSVERPDGSNFTLKIRSTKLEDSAMYFCASRTGPYEQYFGPGTRLTVT.

This clonotype was recorded once. The chain recombines TRBV12-3 or TRBV12-4 with TRBJ2-3, with 8 bases aligning to TRBD2. The length of the CDR3 is 17 residues. V lost 5 bases and J lost 0; bases outside the gene matches: 10. DNA of the CDR3: TGTGCCAGCAGTGGATTAGCGGGGATTCTTAGCACAGATACGCAGTATTTT. Translating gives CASSGLAGILSTDTQYF.

V gene TRBV12-3 or TRBV12-4 combines with J gene TRBJ1-5, with a weak D call TRBD1 (6 bases). This CDR3 has 14 residues. Deletions cut 6 bases from V and 7 bases from J, with 16 bases between. The CDR3 spells CASSPQTDRQPQHF. DNA of the CDR3: TGTGCCAGCAGCCCTCAAACCGACAGGCAGCCCCAGCATTTT.

The rearrangement uses TRBV29-1 and TRBJ2-1; maybe TRBD2 (6 bases). This CDR3 is 13 amino acids long. Trimming shortened V by 4 bases and J by 0 bases, and 7 bases separated the two germline ends. Germline V gives CDR1 SQVTM, CDR2 ANQGSEA. As DNA, the CDR3 is TGCAGCGTTGCTAGCGTCTCCTACAATGAGCAGTTCTTC. The encoded protein is CSVASVSYNEQFF.

The chain carries TRBV10-3 and TRBJ1-1, with TRBD1 matching 8 bases. V lost 6 bases and J lost 8; bases outside the gene matches: 5. The CDR3 contains 12 residues. The germline gives CDR1 ENHRY, CDR2 SYGVKD. The CDR3 sequence is CAISLGQGEAFF. CDR3 nucleotides: TGTGCCATCAGCCTTGGACAGGGAGAAGCTTTCTTT.

J is TRBJ1-1 and V is TRBV5-1; TRBD1 is a possible D gene (5 bases). The CDR3 is 14 residues long. V was pared by 5 bases and J by 3 bases, with 14 bases between. Per germline, CDR1 SGHRS and CDR2 YFSETQ. The CDR3 loop reads CASRARETDTEAFF. In nucleotides, the CDR3 is TGCGCCAGCAGAGCCAGGGAAACGGACACTGAAGCTTTCTTT.